The sequence of this T cell receptor (beta chain) was determined in a study of cytotoxic CD8 clonotypes in ibrutinib-treated CLL. Study-wide background: By median roughly 65 months, roughly twelve had progressed and around 14 stayed remitted; responses had been 2 complete and approximately 24 partial.

Some clones are missing from TCRdb's copy, which holds only in-frame ones; the method was immunoSEQ multiplex PCR. The table shows about 160,000 clones, with more than 80% occurring only once. Overall study results and limits: Once treatment began, public clonotypes, which were uncommon, contracted or stayed stable. Clonality climbed at ibrutinib response, then dropped toward baseline at progression.

Trimming pared 6 bases from V and 8 bases from J, leaving 10 bases between. CDR1 LNHNV and CDR2 YYDKDF come from the germline V gene (reference sequence). There are 12 residues in the CDR3. On this clone: The antigen is unknown.

The receptor was isolated from a human donor with chronic lymphocytic leukemia. This chain uses TRBV15 with TRBJ1-4; D is perhaps TRBD1 (5 bases). The specimen comprised PBMCs, sampled after 24 months of ibrutinib treatment. As DNA, the CDR3 is TGTGCCACCAGGACGGAGGGGGAAAAACTGTTTTTT. Amino acid sequence: CATRTEGEKLFF.